The 19 T cell receptor beta chains listed next were all sequenced from one sample in a study of cytomegalovirus exposure and HLA in healthy donors. Primers for the PCR totalled 60 Vbeta and 13 Jbeta. Repertoires were generated with immunoSEQ multiplex PCR, while TCRdb's copy carries only in-frame clones and drops some. There are roughly 100,000 clones in the sample; around four fifths occur only once, and just over 2.5% lies in the top ten. The sample consisted of PBMCs. All receptors come from a man aged 35 to 55 in good health and CMV-seronegative.

V gene TRBV7-9 combines with J gene TRBJ2-2; D perhaps matches TRBD2 (5 bases). The V end was cut by 6 bases, the J end by 5 bases, with 19 bases between. Germline lookup yields CDR1 SEHNR and CDR2 FQNEAQ (reference sequence). The CDR3 is 16 amino acids. The DNA of the CDR3 is TGTGCCAGCAGTCCCCGGGGAGACGGCCGGACCGGGGAGCTGTTTTTT. This translates into CASSPRGDGRTGELFF.

The rearrangement uses TRBV5-4 and TRBJ2-2; the D is unclear. The CDR3 sequence is 15 residues long. CDR1 and CDR2 (germline): SGHNT, YYREEE (reference sequence). V shed 0 bases and J shed 2 bases, with 8 bases lying between them. The CDR3 region has the DNA TGTGCCAGCAGCTTGGGAGGAGAAAACACCGGGGAGCTGTTTTTT. It translates to CASSLGGENTGELFF.

This rearrangement joins TRBV6-1 to TRBJ2-7; D may be TRBD2 (5 bases). Trimming removed 6 bases from V and 3 bases from J, with 9 bases in between. The CDR3 has 12 residues. CDR1 and CDR2 from the germline V gene are MNHNS and SASEGT. CDR3 in DNA: TGTGCCAGCAGGGGAGAGGGCTACGAGCAGTACTTC. This codes for CASRGEGYEQYF.

This clone has only one observation. The chain couples TRBV5-1 to TRBJ2-3, with 9 bases aligning to TRBD2. The V segment lost 3 bases and the J segment 1 base; nucleotides outside the gene matches: 3. CDR3 size: 15 residues. CDR1 is SGHRS, CDR2 YFSETQ, per germline. CDR3 residues: CASSSASGGTDTQYF. Here the CDR3 DNA reads TGCGCCAGCAGCTCAGCTAGCGGGGGCACAGATACGCAGTATTTT. Based on the CDR3 plus reference TRBV5-1 and TRBJ2-3, the full variable domain is KAGVTQTPRYLIKTRGQQVTLSCSPISGHRSVSWYQQTPGQGLQFLFEYFSETQRNKGNFPGRFSGRQFSNSRSEMNVSTLELGDSALYLCASSSASGGTDTQYFGPGTRLTVL.

The CDR3, as DNA: TGTGCCAGCTCACCAGGGACAGGGTCATACCATGGCTACACCTTC. This codes for CASSPGTGSYHGYTF. This chain uses TRBV18 with TRBJ1-2; 9 bases fit TRBD1. The CDR3 consists of 15 residues. Unmatched junction bases numbered 7, after V lost 2 bases and J lost 6 bases. The V gene's germline CDR1 is KGHSH and CDR2 LQKENI. The full variable domain, rest sourced from reference TRBV18 and TRBJ1-2, is NAGVMQNPRHLVRRRGQEARLRCSPMKGHSHVYWYRQLPEEGLKFMVYLQKENIIDESGMPKERFSAEFPKEGPSILRIQQVVRGDSAAYFCASSPGTGSYHGYTFGSGTRLTVV.

V usage is TRBV30 and J usage is TRBJ1-1; 8 bases are a match to TRBD1. Germline CDR1 reads GTSNPN; CDR2 reads SVGIG (reference sequence). CDR3 length equals 13 residues. V gave up 3 bases and J gave up 4 bases; unmatched junction bases: 4. CDR3 sequence reads: CAWRQGAVTEAFF. CDR3 nucleotide sequence: TGTGCCTGGAGGCAGGGGGCTGTCACTGAAGCTTTCTTT.

The V and J genes are TRBV4-1 and TRBJ1-3; 7 bases are a match to TRBD1. Germline lookup yields CDR1 MGHRA and CDR2 YSYEKL. V shed 5 bases and J 3 bases; nucleotides not matched to a gene: 4. The CDR3 loop spans 14 amino acids. The CDR3 coding sequence is TGCGCCAGCAGCACCCGGGACAGTGGAAACACCATATATTTT. Translated, it gives CASSTRDSGNTIYF.

On this clone: Mismatch with germline at one junction end may stem from a read error. The V and J genes are TRBV7-7 and TRBJ2-5, with TRBD2 matching 15 bases. CDR1 is SSHAT, CDR2 FNYEAQ, per germline (reference sequence). This CDR3 spans 16 amino acids. CDR3 sequence: CASSRGTSGGLETQYF. CDR3 bases: TGTGCTAGCAGCCGAGGGACTAGCGGGGGGCTAGAGACCCAGTACTTC.

The chain recombines TRBV28 with TRBJ2-1; D may be TRBD2 (6 bases). Trimming removed 6 bases at V and 1 base at J, with 16 bases between. The CDR3 contains 16 residues. Germline V gives CDR1 MDHEN, CDR2 SYDVKM. As DNA, the CDR3 is TGTGCCAGCAGAAAGGAGTGGCGGGGTTCCTACAATGAGCAGTTCTTC. As protein: CASRKEWRGSYNEQFF.

The chain carries TRBV4-3 and TRBJ2-7; 11 bases align to TRBD1. The CDR3 is made up of 15 amino acids. The germline V gene has CDR1 LGHNA and CDR2 YSLEER. With V trimmed by 1 base and J by 4 bases, 3 bases remained unmatched. The DNA of the CDR3 is TGCGCCAGCAGCCAAGTGGGACAGGGGGGGTACGAGCAGTACTTC. It yields the protein CASSQVGQGGYEQYF.

This clone was picked up a small number of times. For the CDR3, the DNA is TGTGCCAGCAGCCCCGGGCGGGGGACGTACGAGCAGTACTTC. Translating gives CASSPGRGTYEQYF. This rearrangement joins TRBV7-9 to TRBJ2-7; 7 bases map to TRBD2. CDR3 size: 14 residues. CDR1 is SEHNR, CDR2 FQNEAQ, per germline (reference sequence). The V segment lost 5 bases and the J segment 4 bases; nucleotides outside the gene matches: 8.

V usage is TRBV4-3 and J usage is TRBJ2-7; possible D gene TRBD1, 6 bases. Germline loops: CDR1 LGHNA, CDR2 YSLEER. Trimming cost V 0 bases and J 3 bases, with 9 bases left between them. The CDR3 runs to 14 residues. The CDR3 DNA is TGCGCCAGCAGCCAAGAGCCAGGGGACTACGAGCAGTACTTC. Residues: CASSQEPGDYEQYF.

This clone was seen a handful of times. The gene calls are TRBV7-9 and TRBJ2-7, with a tentative D call TRBD1 (6 bases). CDR1 and CDR2 from the germline V gene are SEHNR and FQNEAQ (reference sequence). V shed 4 bases and J shed 5 bases, with 12 bases lying between them. The CDR3 contains 13 residues. The CDR3, as DNA: TGTGCCAGCAGCTACAGGGATAAGGACGAGCAGTACTTC. This translates into CASSYRDKDEQYF.

The J gene is TRBJ2-1, the V gene TRBV7-3; 16 bases fit TRBD2. J was trimmed by 14 bases and V by 3 bases; bases with no gene match: 4. The germline gives CDR1 SGHTA, CDR2 FQGTGA. The CDR3 has 14 residues. The CDR3 region is CASSFGTSGGEKFF. DNA of the CDR3: TGTGCCAGCAGCTTCGGGACTAGCGGGGGGGAAAAGTTCTTC.

This CDR3 is CASSQAHRGFSPYEQYF. CDR3 sequence (DNA): TGTGCCAGCAGCCAAGCTCACAGGGGTTTTTCCCCCTACGAGCAGTACTTC. The rearrangement links TRBV4-2 to TRBJ2-7, with TRBD1 matching over 7 bases. Germline-derived CDR1 and CDR2 are LGHNA and YNFKEQ. The CDR3 has 17 amino acids. V dropped 1 base and J dropped 2; count of bases not matched to a gene: 11.

This chain connects TRBV9 to TRBJ2-5; D perhaps matches TRBD2 (6 bases). Trimming stripped 0 bases from V and 4 bases from J, with 10 bases between. This CDR3 is built from 14 residues. The germline V gene encodes CDR1 SGDLS and CDR2 YYNGEE. CDR3 loop: CASSVGLSGETQYF. CDR3 nucleotide sequence: TGTGCCAGCAGCGTAGGACTTAGCGGAGAGACCCAGTACTTC. The full variable domain, in which reference TRBV9 and TRBJ2-5 provide the parts outside the CDR3, is DSGVTQTPKHLITATGQRVTLRCSPRSGDLSVYWYQQSLDQGLQFLIQYYNGEERAKGNILERFSAQQFPDLHSELNLSSLELGDSALYFCASSVGLSGETQYFGPGTRLLVL.

The rearrangement links TRBV29-1 to TRBJ2-1; 12 bases map to TRBD2. Germline V CDR1 and CDR2: SQVTM, ANQGSEA. The J segment lost 6 bases and the V segment lost 5 bases, leaving 32 bases of the junction unmatched. This CDR3 region has 23 residues. The chain's CDR3 is CSVTFLSRRGAGGLAGGLNEQFF. CDR3 nucleotide sequence: TGCAGCGTTACCTTCCTTTCCCGCAGAGGGGCAGGGGGCCTAGCGGGGGGGCTCAATGAGCAGTTCTTC.

This rearrangement joins TRBV11-2 to TRBJ1-5, with D perhaps matching TRBD1 (5 bases). CDR1 is SGHAT and CDR2 is FQNNGV in the germline V gene. The CDR3 loop spans 14 amino acids. The ends were cut back, 2 bases at V and 2 bases at J, with 7 bases in the middle. This CDR3 is CASSLQGGNQPQHF. DNA of the CDR3: TGTGCCAGCAGCTTACAGGGTGGCAATCAGCCCCAGCATTTT.

This chain links TRBV5-8 with TRBJ1-1; tentatively, D is TRBD1 (5 bases). Germline CDR1 and CDR2: SGHTS and YDEGEE. The germline V and J ends were trimmed by 0 bases and 11 bases, with 11 bases remaining between them. This CDR3 is built from 12 residues. The CDR3 bases are TGTGCCAGCAGCTTGGACACAGGAACGGCTTTCTTT. Translation: CASSLDTGTAFF. Using reference TRBV5-8 and TRBJ1-1 for the parts outside the CDR3, the full variable domain is EAGVTQSPTHLIKTRGQQATLRCSPISGHTSVYWYQQALGLGLQFLLWYDEGEERNRGNFPPRFSGRQFPNYSSELNVNALELEDSALYLCASSLDTGTAFFGQGTRLTVV.